A single TCR beta chain is shown here with its context. Its target is unknown. The data originate from a study of Tregs in tolerant kidney transplant recipients. General observations from the study: Activated donor B cell expansion appeared to reveal the most relevant donor-specific TCRbeta repertoire.

Unstimulated regulatory T cells (CD4+CD25+CD127-), CD4+CD25- non-regulatory cells, CD4 and CD8 cells were FACS-sorted from thawed PBMCs. This CDR3 is 14 amino acids long. Germline V gives CDR1 MDHEN, CDR2 SYDVKM. V lost 11 bases, J lost 5 bases, and 19 bases lay in between. Sequenced by immunoSEQ multiplex PCR; TCRdb stores in-frame clones only, minus some. The sample includes fewer than 70,000 clones, 65% to 85% of them seen just once. This clonotype was sampled from a human donor in good health. Sample: CD4+ T cells from blood. The V and J genes are TRBV28 and TRBJ1-5; a weak D match, TRBD1 (6 bases). The CDR3 DNA reads TGTGCCGCAAAAACCGGGACACGATATCAGCCCCAGCATTTT. Amino acids: CAAKTGTRYQPQHF.